This passage covers 6 T cell receptor beta chains from one sample sequenced in a study of OX40 agonist ivuxolimab in advanced cancers. The repertoire was sequenced with immunoSEQ multiplex PCR; TCRdb's copy has only in-frame clones and lacks some. The data contain some 10,000 clones, about four fifths of them singletons. This material consisted of CD4+ or CD8+ T cells sorted from blood, taken in a trial of the OX40 agonist ivuxolimab. The receptors originated from an adult with an advanced solid tumor such as melanoma, head and neck, liver or kidney cancer.

V gene TRBV19 combines with J gene TRBJ2-7; 8 nucleotides align to TRBD1. V trimming: 3 bases; J trimming: 1 base; junction bases outside the gene matches: 2. CDR1 and CDR2 (germline): LNHDA, SQIVND (reference sequence). This CDR3 is 14 amino acids long. The CDR3 nucleotides are TGTGCCAGTAGTATGGGGACAGGATCCTACGAGCAGTACTTC. It codes for CASSMGTGSYEQYF.

The chain recombines TRBV9 with TRBJ1-1, with TRBD1 as a possible D gene (6 bases). CDR1 and CDR2 (germline): SGDLS, YYNGEE. The V gene lost 4 bases and the J gene lost 3 bases, with 10 bases spanning the gap. The CDR3 is 13 amino acids. DNA for the CDR3: TGTGCCAGCAGCCCCCCAGGGGACACTGAAGCTTTCTTT. This encodes CASSPPGDTEAFF.

The chain combines TRBV19 with TRBJ2-1; 7 bases fit TRBD1. This CDR3 is 15 amino acids long. Germline CDR1 and CDR2: LNHDA and SQIVND (reference sequence). Trimming cost V 3 bases and J 5 bases; bases outside gene matches: 7. The CDR3 coding sequence is TGTGCCAGTAGTATGGTGACAGGGCTCGACAATGAGCAGTTCTTC. Translated, it gives CASSMVTGLDNEQFF.

The chain uses TRBV7-2 and TRBJ1-2, with 8 bases matching TRBD1. Germline V lookup: CDR1 SGHTA, CDR2 FQGNSA. With V trimmed by 1 base and J by 8 bases, 3 bases remained unmatched. The CDR3 covers 13 residues. This CDR3 is CASSLGTGNGYTF. The DNA of the CDR3 is TGTGCCAGCAGCTTAGGGACAGGGAACGGCTACACCTTC.

The V and J genes are TRBV7-9 and TRBJ1-1; D gene unclear. The CDR3 runs 15 residues. Germline V CDR1 and CDR2: SEHNR, FQNEAQ (reference sequence). Trimming stripped 1 base from V and 0 bases from J, with 9 bases between. The CDR3 nucleotides are TGTGCCAGCAGCTTAGATCTCGGATTGAACACTGAAGCTTTCTTT. Its protein is CASSLDLGLNTEAFF. Full variable domain (remainder filled in from reference TRBV7-9 and TRBJ1-1): DTGVSQNPRHKITKRGQNVTFRCDPISEHNRLYWYRQTLGQGPEFLTYFQNEAQLEKSRLLSDRFSAERPKGSFSTLEIQRTEQGDSAMYLCASSLDLGLNTEAFFGQGTRLTVV.

The chain combines TRBV4-3 with TRBJ2-1; 10 nucleotides align to TRBD2. Germline assignment: CDR1 LGHNA and CDR2 YSLEER. The trim removed 4 bases at V and 6 bases at J, leaving 12 bases unmatched. The CDR3 is 17 residues long. The CDR3: CASSPDSLAGETNEQFF. In DNA form, the CDR3 reads TGCGCCAGCAGCCCCGACTCCCTAGCGGGAGAAACCAATGAGCAGTTCTTC.